This T cell receptor (beta chain) comes out of a study of blood T cell repertoires in COVID-19. Study-wide background: Samples of COVID-19 (acute and convalescent) were obtained from the United States, Italy and Spain.

CDR1 is SNHLY, CDR2 FYNNEI, per germline. The CDR3 covers 15 residues. V was trimmed by 2 bases and J by 8 bases, leaving 16 bases between them. The table came from immunoSEQ multiplex PCR; TCRdb's copy has only in-frame clones and leaves some out. The profile shows some 220,000 clones, 60% to 85% of them singletons. The source is a woman aged 70-85 years with acute or convalescent COVID-19. The chain combines TRBV2 with TRBJ1-5, with D unclear. Sequencing was done on a sample of peripheral blood. The CDR3 bases are TGTGCCAGCAGTGAAAAAAGCCCCCGAATCGAGCCCCAGCATTTT. Translated: CASSEKSPRIEPQHF.